The 11 T cell receptor beta chains below come from one sample, sequenced in a study of OX40 agonist ivuxolimab in advanced cancers. Clones were read by immunoSEQ multiplex PCR, and TCRdb kept only the in-frame ones, dropping some. Here the sample spans some 78,000 clones, roughly 91% being singletons. The sample was CD4+ or CD8+ T cells sorted from blood, taken in a trial of the OX40 agonist ivuxolimab. The receptors stem from an adult with an advanced solid tumor such as melanoma, head and neck, liver or kidney cancer.

This rearrangement joins TRBV7-9 to TRBJ2-5; D not certain. Trimming removed 1 base from V and 7 bases from J, with 16 bases in between. Germline V lookup: CDR1 SEHNR, CDR2 FQNEAQ (reference sequence). This CDR3 contains 15 residues. In DNA form, the CDR3 reads TGTGCCAGCAGCTTAGGGTCGGCTAGTTTGGGGACCCAGTACTTC. As protein: CASSLGSASLGTQYF.

V gene TRBV13 combines with J gene TRBJ1-1; D perhaps matches TRBD1 (5 bases). The CDR3 contains 13 residues. The ends were cut back, 2 bases at V and 8 bases at J, with 12 bases in the middle. Germline CDR1 PRHDT, CDR2 FYEKMQ (reference sequence). CDR3 DNA: TGTGCCAGCAGCTTAAGGGGATACTACGAAGCTTTCTTT. Its protein product is CASSLRGYYEAFF.

This clone was recorded a few times. J is TRBJ1-6 and V is TRBV7-2; a possible D gene is TRBD1 (5 bases). CDR1 is SGHTA, CDR2 FQGNSA, per germline. V was clipped by 5 bases and J by 14 bases, with 19 bases between them. The CDR3 extends over 14 amino acids. CDR3 bases: TGTGCCAGCAGCCGCCGGCCGAGGGACGGGTCCCTCCACTTT. It encodes CASSRRPRDGSLHF.

The V and J genes are TRBV9 and TRBJ1-1; D not resolved. The CDR3 has 14 residues. Trimming shortened V by 4 bases and J by 4 bases, and 14 bases separated the two germline ends. Germline V gives CDR1 SGDLS, CDR2 YYNGEE. This CDR3 is CASSSREGSTEAFF. For the CDR3, the DNA is TGTGCCAGCAGCTCGCGGGAGGGTAGCACTGAAGCTTTCTTT. Full variable domain (missing parts from reference TRBV9 and TRBJ1-1): DSGVTQTPKHLITATGQRVTLRCSPRSGDLSVYWYQQSLDQGLQFLIQYYNGEERAKGNILERFSAQQFPDLHSELNLSSLELGDSALYFCASSSREGSTEAFFGQGTRLTVV.

As regards this clone: The same CDR3 arises from other DNA sequences in this sample as well. This rearrangement joins TRBV11-2 to TRBJ2-7; the D gene could be TRBD1 or TRBD2 (5 bases each). The CDR3 has 13 amino acids. CDR1 is SGHAT, CDR2 FQNNGV, per germline. Trimming stripped 5 bases from V and 0 bases from J, with 8 bases between. This chain's CDR3 is CASSRDRSYEQYF. The CDR3 DNA follows: TGTGCCAGCAGCCGGGACCGCTCCTACGAGCAGTACTTC.

The chain has TRBV7-9 and TRBJ2-7; D assignment may be TRBD1 or TRBD2 (6 bases each). The CDR3 is 14 amino acids. CDR1 is SEHNR and CDR2 is FQNEAQ in the germline V gene (reference sequence). Trimming left V 4 bases short and J 6 bases short, with 16 bases between. For the CDR3, the DNA is TGTGCCAGCAGCTCCCGGGGGCAGGGCCTCGAGCAGTACTTC. Translated, it gives CASSSRGQGLEQYF.

V gene TRBV5-1 combines with J gene TRBJ2-2; the D gene is possibly TRBD2 (5 bases). The CDR3 covers 15 residues. Germline assignment: CDR1 SGHRS and CDR2 YFSETQ. V lost 5 bases and J lost 6, with 17 bases in between. The CDR3 DNA is TGCGCCAGCAGGTTATTGTCGGGGTCGTCCGGGGAGCTGTTTTTT. This sequence encodes CASRLLSGSSGELFF.

This sequence joins TRBV6-1 and TRBJ2-3; D is perhaps TRBD1 or TRBD2 (5 bases each). The CDR3 contains 15 residues. Germline CDR1 and CDR2: MNHNS and SASEGT. V was trimmed by 6 bases and J by 4 bases, leaving 17 bases between them. The CDR3 region has the DNA TGTGCCAGCAGAAATAGTGGTGGGACGGCAGATACGCAGTATTTT. This encodes CASRNSGGTADTQYF.

The rearrangement uses TRBV28 and TRBJ2-5; either TRBD1 or TRBD2 may fit D (5 bases each). Trimming left V 7 bases short and J 5 bases short, with 23 bases between. The germline gives CDR1 MDHEN, CDR2 SYDVKM. The CDR3 spans 16 residues. The DNA for the CDR3 is TGTGCCAGCAACCCCCCAGGGAGCACCCCCGGTGAGACCCAGTACTTC. Translating it yields CASNPPGSTPGETQYF.

The rearrangement joins TRBV10-3 to TRBJ1-2; weak D call: TRBD1 (5 bases). The CDR3 spans 14 residues. Germline V lookup: CDR1 ENHRY, CDR2 SYGVKD. V dropped 5 bases and J dropped 3 bases, with 13 bases sitting between them. CDR3 sequence: CAISQNRDDYGYTF. CDR3 DNA sequence: TGTGCCATCAGTCAGAACCGGGACGACTATGGCTACACCTTC.

This clone rates as medium-sized. In DNA form, the CDR3 reads TGTGCCAGCAGCTTAGGCTCGGGGTCCTACGAGCAGTACTTC. Protein: CASSLGSGSYEQYF. The chain links TRBV7-6 to TRBJ2-7; D may be TRBD2 (5 bases). V lost 1 base and J 1 base, leaving 8 bases between the germline ends. There are 14 residues in the CDR3. CDR1 is SGHVS and CDR2 is FNYEAQ in the germline V gene.